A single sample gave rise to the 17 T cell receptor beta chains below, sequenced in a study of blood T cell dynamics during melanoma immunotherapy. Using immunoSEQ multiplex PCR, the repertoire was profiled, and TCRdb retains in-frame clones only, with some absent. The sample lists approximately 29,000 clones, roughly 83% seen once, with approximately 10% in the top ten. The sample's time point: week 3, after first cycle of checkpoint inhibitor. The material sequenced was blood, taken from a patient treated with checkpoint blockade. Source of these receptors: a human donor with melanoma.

CDR3 bases: TGTGCCAGCATCAGAGGACAGGGGGCCACCGGGGAGCTGTTTTTT. Protein sequence: CASIRGQGATGELFF. V gene TRBV6-1 combines with J gene TRBJ2-2, with 11 bases matching TRBD1. Per germline, CDR1 MNHNS and CDR2 SASEGT. The CDR3 extends over 15 amino acids. V lost 7 bases to trimming and J lost 4 bases; unmatched junction nucleotides: 5.

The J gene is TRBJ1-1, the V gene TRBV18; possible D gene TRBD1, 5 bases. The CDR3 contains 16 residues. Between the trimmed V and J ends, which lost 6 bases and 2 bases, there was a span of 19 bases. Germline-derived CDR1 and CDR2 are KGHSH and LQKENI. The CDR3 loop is CASSPSRGGPNTEAFF. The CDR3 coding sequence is TGTGCCAGCTCCCCTTCACGGGGGGGTCCAAACACTGAAGCTTTCTTT.

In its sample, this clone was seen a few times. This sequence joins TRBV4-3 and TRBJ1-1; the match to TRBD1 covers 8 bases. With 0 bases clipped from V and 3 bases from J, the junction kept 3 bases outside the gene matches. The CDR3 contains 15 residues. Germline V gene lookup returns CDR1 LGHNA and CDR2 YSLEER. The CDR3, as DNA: TGCGCCAGCAGCCAAGAACAGGGGGAAGACACTGAAGCTTTCTTT. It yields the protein CASSQEQGEDTEAFF.

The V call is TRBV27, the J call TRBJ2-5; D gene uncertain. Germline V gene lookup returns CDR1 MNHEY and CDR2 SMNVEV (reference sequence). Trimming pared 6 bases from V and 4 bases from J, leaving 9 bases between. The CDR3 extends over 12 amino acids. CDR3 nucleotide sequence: TGTGCCAGCAGAGCCAGAGGAGAGACCCAGTACTTC. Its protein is CASRARGETQYF.

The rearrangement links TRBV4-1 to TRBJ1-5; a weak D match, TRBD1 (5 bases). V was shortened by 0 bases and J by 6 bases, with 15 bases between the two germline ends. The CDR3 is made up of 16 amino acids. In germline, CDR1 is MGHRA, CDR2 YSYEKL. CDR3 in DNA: TGCGCCAGCAGCCAAGACGGCTTTCAGGGCGGTCAGCCCCAGCATTTT. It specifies CASSQDGFQGGQPQHF.

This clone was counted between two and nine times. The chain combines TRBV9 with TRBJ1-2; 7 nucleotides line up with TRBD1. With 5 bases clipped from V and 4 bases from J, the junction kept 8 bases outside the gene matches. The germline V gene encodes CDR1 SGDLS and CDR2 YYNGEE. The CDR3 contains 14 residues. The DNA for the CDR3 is TGTGCCAGCAGGGAACAACAGGGGAGCTATGGCTACACCTTC. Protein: CASREQQGSYGYTF.

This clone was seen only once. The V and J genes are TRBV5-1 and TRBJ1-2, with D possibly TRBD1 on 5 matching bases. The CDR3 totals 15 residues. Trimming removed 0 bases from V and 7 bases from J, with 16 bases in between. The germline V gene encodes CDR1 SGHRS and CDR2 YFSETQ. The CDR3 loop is CASSLGYPGLSGYTF. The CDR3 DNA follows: TGCGCCAGCAGCTTGGGATACCCGGGACTCTCTGGCTACACCTTC. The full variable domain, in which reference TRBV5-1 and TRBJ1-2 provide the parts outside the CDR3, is KAGVTQTPRYLIKTRGQQVTLSCSPISGHRSVSWYQQTPGQGLQFLFEYFSETQRNKGNFPGRFSGRQFSNSRSEMNVSTLELGDSALYLCASSLGYPGLSGYTFGSGTRLTVV.

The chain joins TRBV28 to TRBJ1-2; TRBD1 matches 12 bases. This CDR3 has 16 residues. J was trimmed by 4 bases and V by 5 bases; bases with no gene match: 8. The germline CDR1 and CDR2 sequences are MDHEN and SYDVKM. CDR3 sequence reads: CASSRIGTGGGYGYTF. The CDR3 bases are TGTGCCAGCAGTCGTATCGGGACAGGGGGCGGCTATGGCTACACCTTC.

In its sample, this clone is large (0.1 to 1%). The CDR3: CAISDIATNEKLFF. The DNA for the CDR3 is TGTGCCATCAGCGACATTGCAACTAATGAAAAACTGTTTTTT. This rearrangement joins TRBV10-3 to TRBJ1-4; D unresolved. Germline V gives CDR1 ENHRY, CDR2 SYGVKD. V was pared by 6 bases and J by 0 bases, with 8 bases between. CDR3 length: 14 amino acids.

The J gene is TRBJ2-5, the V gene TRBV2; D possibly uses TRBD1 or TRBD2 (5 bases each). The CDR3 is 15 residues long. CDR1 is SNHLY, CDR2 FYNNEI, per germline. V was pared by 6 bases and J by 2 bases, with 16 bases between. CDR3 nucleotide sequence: TGTGCCAGCAGCCCTGGGGTTTGGGGGCAAGAGACCCAGTACTTC. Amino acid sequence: CASSPGVWGQETQYF.

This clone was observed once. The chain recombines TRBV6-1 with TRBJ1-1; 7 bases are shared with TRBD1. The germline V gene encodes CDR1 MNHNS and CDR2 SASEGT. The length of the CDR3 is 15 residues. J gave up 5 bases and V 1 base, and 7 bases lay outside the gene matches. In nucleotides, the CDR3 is TGTGCCAGCAGTGAAGATGGTAGGGGGCGAACTGAAGCTTTCTTT. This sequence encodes CASSEDGRGRTEAFF.

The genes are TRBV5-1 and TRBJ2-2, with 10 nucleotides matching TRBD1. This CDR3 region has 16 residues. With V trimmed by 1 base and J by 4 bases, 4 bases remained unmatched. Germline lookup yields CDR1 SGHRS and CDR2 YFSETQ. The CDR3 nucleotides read TGCGCCAGCAGCTTGAGTGGGACAGGGGTCACCGGGGAGCTGTTTTTT. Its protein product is CASSLSGTGVTGELFF.

The CDR3 loop is CASSEKGGSSDTQYF. CDR3 DNA: TGTGCCAGCAGTGAAAAAGGGGGAAGCTCAGATACGCAGTATTTT. The chain joins TRBV2 to TRBJ2-3; D is perhaps TRBD1 (6 bases). The V end was cut by 2 bases, the J end by 4 bases, with 13 bases between. There are 15 residues in the CDR3. Germline values: CDR1 SNHLY, CDR2 FYNNEI.

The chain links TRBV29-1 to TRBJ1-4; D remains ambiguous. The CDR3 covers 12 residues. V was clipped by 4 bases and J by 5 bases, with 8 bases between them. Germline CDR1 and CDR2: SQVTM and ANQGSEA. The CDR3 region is CSVAFSNEKLFF. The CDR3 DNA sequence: TGCAGCGTTGCCTTTTCAAATGAAAAACTGTTTTTT.

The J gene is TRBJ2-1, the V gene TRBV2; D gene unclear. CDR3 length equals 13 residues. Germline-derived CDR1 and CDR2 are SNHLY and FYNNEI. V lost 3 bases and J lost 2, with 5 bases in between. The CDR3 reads CASSEAPYNEQFF. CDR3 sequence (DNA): TGTGCCAGCAGTGAGGCACCCTACAATGAGCAGTTCTTC.

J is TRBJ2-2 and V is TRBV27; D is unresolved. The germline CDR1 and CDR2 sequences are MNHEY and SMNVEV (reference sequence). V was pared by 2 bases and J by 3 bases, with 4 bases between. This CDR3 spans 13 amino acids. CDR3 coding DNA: TGTGCCAGCAGTTTAGGGTACACCGGGGAGCTGTTTTTT. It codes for CASSLGYTGELFF.

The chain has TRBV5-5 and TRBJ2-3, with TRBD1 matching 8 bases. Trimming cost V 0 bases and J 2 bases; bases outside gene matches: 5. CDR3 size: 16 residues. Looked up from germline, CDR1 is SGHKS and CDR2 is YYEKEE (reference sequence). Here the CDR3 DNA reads TGTGCCAGCAGCTTGGGGCAGGGGGCTAACACAGATACGCAGTATTTT. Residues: CASSLGQGANTDTQYF. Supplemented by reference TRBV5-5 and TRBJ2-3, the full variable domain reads DAGVTQSPTHLIKTRGQQVTLRCSPISGHKSVSWYQQVLGQGPQFIFQYYEKEERGRGNFPDRFSARQFPNYSSELNVNALLLGDSALYLCASSLGQGANTDTQYFGPGTRLTVL.